Following are 31 T cell receptor beta chains from one sample sequenced in a study of shared clonotypes between healthy human individuals. Only in-frame clones appear in the TCRdb table, and some are missing; sequencing was by immunoSEQ multiplex PCR. This sample carries 2,500,000 or so clones, approximately 94% of them seen once, and the ten largest clones take around 0.15%. Sequencing was done on a sample of naive CD4+ T cells sorted from blood. Specified subset: CD45RA+ positively selected. These receptors all stem from a man between 18 and 35 years old in good health.

The chain combines TRBV30 with TRBJ2-5, with a possible D match to TRBD2 (6 bases). V lost 4 bases to trimming and J lost 2 bases, with 8 bases between them. This CDR3 has 12 residues. Germline V gene sequence: CDR1 GTSNPN, CDR2 SVGIG (reference sequence). The CDR3 loop is CAWTAGQETQYF. In DNA, the CDR3 is TGTGCCTGGACGGCGGGACAAGAGACCCAGTACTTC.

Of note for this clone: The identical CDR3 is also encoded by other nucleotide sequences in the sample. The chain links TRBV6-5 to TRBJ1-1; possible D gene TRBD1, 6 bases. The CDR3 has 11 residues. CDR1 and CDR2 from the germline V gene are MNHEY and SVGAGI. V lost 6 bases and J lost 8, with 10 bases in between. The CDR3 reads CASRRGGEAFF. The DNA of the CDR3 is TGTGCCAGCAGACGTGGGGGCGAAGCTTTCTTT.

This sequence joins TRBV11-2 and TRBJ2-3; TRBD2 matches 8 bases. Germline CDR1 and CDR2: SGHAT and FQNNGV. This CDR3 contains 17 residues. The trim removed 5 bases at V and 0 bases at J, leaving 10 bases unmatched. The CDR3 here is CASSPRLAQTSTDTQYF. In nucleotides, the CDR3 is TGTGCCAGCAGCCCCCGACTAGCGCAAACTAGCACAGATACGCAGTATTTT. Based on the CDR3 plus reference TRBV11-2 and TRBJ2-3, the full variable domain is EAGVAQSPRYKIIEKRQSVAFWCNPISGHATLYWYQQILGQGPKLLIQFQNNGVVDDSQLPKDRFSAERLKGVDSTLKIQPAKLEDSAVYLCASSPRLAQTSTDTQYFGPGTRLTVL.

About this clone: This CDR3 is also generated by other DNA sequences in the sample. The rearrangement links TRBV5-6 to TRBJ2-5; no reliable D call. Trimming stripped 0 bases from V and 2 bases from J, with 5 bases between. This CDR3 has 13 amino acids. CDR1 is SGHDT and CDR2 is YYEEEE in the germline V gene. Written as DNA, the CDR3 is TGTGCCAGCAGCTTGGGGGTACAAGAGACCCAGTACTTC. This gives the protein CASSLGVQETQYF.

The rearrangement uses TRBV7-9 and TRBJ1-6; 7 bases fit TRBD1. Germline assignment: CDR1 SEHNR and CDR2 FQNEAQ (reference sequence). The trim removed 2 bases at V and 6 bases at J, leaving 10 bases unmatched. This CDR3 has 17 amino acids. CDR3 sequence reads: CASSLSRQGLPNSPLHF. In nucleotides, the CDR3 is TGTGCCAGCAGCTTATCTCGACAGGGCCTACCTAATTCACCCCTCCACTTT.

This chain joins TRBV19 and TRBJ1-2, with 8 bases aligning to TRBD1. V lost 5 bases and J lost 8; bases outside the gene matches: 13. The CDR3 runs to 15 residues. CDR1 is LNHDA, CDR2 SQIVND, per germline (reference sequence). As DNA, the CDR3 is TGTGCCAGTAGTCAACGAGGTCAGGGGGCGCAAGGCTACACCTTC. Translated: CASSQRGQGAQGYTF. The full variable domain, completed using reference TRBV19 and TRBJ1-2, is DGGITQSPKYLFRKEGQNVTLSCEQNLNHDAMYWYRQDPGQGLRLIYYSQIVNDFQKGDIAEGYSVSREKKESFPLTVTSAQKNPTAFYLCASSQRGQGAQGYTFGSGTRLTVV.

CDR3: CASSLRAGNGETQYF. The CDR3 DNA reads TGTGCCAGCAGCCTCCGGGCGGGAAACGGAGAGACCCAGTACTTC. V and J are TRBV5-4 and TRBJ2-5, with D perhaps TRBD2 (6 bases). The CDR3 runs 15 residues. From germline, CDR1 is SGHNT and CDR2 YYREEE (reference sequence). The V and J ends lost 4 bases and 4 bases respectively, with 17 bases between them. The full variable domain, rest sourced from reference TRBV5-4 and TRBJ2-5, is ETGVTQSPTHLIKTRGQQVTLRCSSQSGHNTVSWYQQALGQGPQFIFQYYREEENGRGNFPPRFSGLQFPNYSSELNVNALELDDSALYLCASSLRAGNGETQYFGPGTRLLVL.

V and J are TRBV6-5 and TRBJ1-2; no firm D call. The CDR3 runs 13 residues. Per the germline V gene, CDR1 is MNHEY and CDR2 is SVGAGI. The V and J ends lost 2 bases and 6 bases respectively, with 10 bases between them. This CDR3 is CASSYRQENGYTF. CDR3 coding DNA: TGTGCCAGCAGTTACCGCCAGGAGAATGGCTACACCTTC.

The chain carries TRBV6-6 and TRBJ1-1; D ambiguous. Between the trimmed V and J ends, which lost 4 bases and 4 bases, there was a span of 7 bases. The germline V gene has CDR1 MNHNY and CDR2 SVGAGI (reference sequence). The CDR3 runs to 12 residues. The CDR3 region has the DNA TGTGCCAGCAGTTCAACCGGCACTGAAGCTTTCTTT. Amino acids: CASSSTGTEAFF.

About this clone: Distinct nucleotide sequences in the sample also encode this CDR3. The chain has TRBV18 and TRBJ1-1, with D tentatively TRBD1 (6 bases). The length of the CDR3 is 13 residues. Germline CDR1 KGHSH, CDR2 LQKENI. With 3 bases removed from V and 5 bases from J, the gap between germline ends came to 10 bases. The CDR3 DNA follows: TGTGCCAGCTCACCCGGACAGAATACTGAAGCTTTCTTT. Its protein is CASSPGQNTEAFF.

The CDR3 nucleotides read TGTGCCAGCTCACCACTGGGCCTGTACCAAGAGACCCAGTACTTC. Amino acids: CASSPLGLYQETQYF. J is TRBJ2-5 and V is TRBV18; D not resolved. The CDR3 runs to 15 residues. V was cut by 1 base and J by 0 bases, with 9 bases left in between. The germline CDR1 and CDR2 sequences are KGHSH and LQKENI.

The CDR3 here is CASSLSGKPYNEQFF. CDR3 in DNA: TGTGCCAGCAGCTTATCCGGGAAGCCCTACAATGAGCAGTTCTTC. This chain links TRBV7-8 with TRBJ2-1; possibly TRBD2 for D (5 bases). Germline loops: CDR1 SGHVS, CDR2 FQNEAQ. This CDR3 is 15 amino acids long. V lost 2 bases and J 2 bases, leaving 10 bases between the germline ends.

The rearrangement uses TRBV7-9 and TRBJ2-3; D unresolved. The germline CDR1 and CDR2 sequences are SEHNR and FQNEAQ (reference sequence). The CDR3 covers 13 residues. The V gene lost 5 bases and the J gene lost 9 bases, with 15 bases spanning the gap. CDR3 bases: TGTGCCAGCAGCCGAGCCCCCCAAGGGACGCAGTATTTT. Its translation: CASSRAPQGTQYF.

This chain links TRBV28 with TRBJ2-7; 7 positions match TRBD1. The CDR3 has 14 residues. Per germline, CDR1 MDHEN and CDR2 SYDVKM. The V segment lost 3 bases and the J segment 1 base; nucleotides outside the gene matches: 3. CDR3 amino acids: CASSFQGVSYEQYF. Here the CDR3 DNA reads TGTGCCAGCAGTTTTCAGGGGGTTTCCTACGAGCAGTACTTC.

The chain recombines TRBV5-1 with TRBJ1-6; D gene unclear. Deletions cut 5 bases from V and 8 bases from J, with 8 bases between. Per germline, CDR1 SGHRS and CDR2 YFSETQ. This CDR3 comprises 12 residues. Here the CDR3 reads CASRGGDSPLHF. The CDR3 coding sequence is TGCGCCAGCAGGGGAGGAGATTCACCCCTCCACTTT.

The chain is built from TRBV2 and TRBJ2-7; 7 nucleotides line up with TRBD1. Trimming cost V 6 bases and J 2 bases; bases outside gene matches: 4. Germline V lookup: CDR1 SNHLY, CDR2 FYNNEI. The CDR3 contains 13 residues. Here the CDR3 DNA reads TGTGCCAGCAGGTCCGGGACAGCCTACGAGCAGTACTTC. Translated, it gives CASRSGTAYEQYF.

This chain links TRBV9 with TRBJ2-3; D is unresolved. Per the germline V gene, CDR1 is SGDLS and CDR2 is YYNGEE. V lost 1 base and J 1 base, leaving 7 bases between the germline ends. The CDR3 length is 14 residues. The CDR3 loop is CASSVSRRTDTQYF. In nucleotides, the CDR3 is TGTGCCAGCAGCGTATCCCGTCGCACAGATACGCAGTATTTT.

The V call is TRBV5-4, the J call TRBJ2-2, with D uncertain. Germline V CDR1 and CDR2: SGHNT, YYREEE (reference sequence). This CDR3 comprises 14 residues. V shed 5 bases and J shed 6 bases, with 14 bases lying between them. CDR3 sequence reads: CASSSGSVPGELFF. The CDR3 coding sequence is TGTGCCAGCAGTTCTGGGTCCGTCCCCGGGGAGCTGTTTTTT.

This clone occurred once. The chain recombines TRBV4-3 with TRBJ2-1; the D gene is possibly TRBD2 (6 bases). Germline V gene data show CDR1 as LGHNA and CDR2 as YSLEER. The V gene lost 4 bases and the J gene lost 6 bases, with 16 bases spanning the gap. The CDR3 sequence is 15 residues long. The CDR3 here is CASSLGGASANEQFF. The CDR3 DNA reads as TGCGCCAGCAGCCTGGGCGGGGCTAGCGCCAATGAGCAGTTCTTC.

The chain links TRBV5-4 to TRBJ1-1; D ambiguous. V was trimmed by 4 bases and J by 0 bases, leaving 13 bases between them. Germline CDR1 reads SGHNT; CDR2 reads YYREEE (reference sequence). The CDR3 is made up of 15 amino acids. This CDR3 is CASSPTQTMNTEAFF. In DNA, the CDR3 is TGTGCCAGCAGCCCAACCCAGACCATGAACACTGAAGCTTTCTTT.

The CDR3 sequence is CASSYSWTLGYGYTF. DNA of the CDR3: TGTGCCAGCAGTTACTCCTGGACCTTGGGCTATGGCTACACCTTC. The chain carries TRBV6-5 and TRBJ1-2; D gene uncertain. Germline lookup yields CDR1 MNHEY and CDR2 SVGAGI. The CDR3 sequence is 15 residues long. The V end was cut by 0 bases, the J end by 4 bases, with 12 bases between.

The rearrangement uses TRBV28 and TRBJ2-7; possible D gene TRBD1, 6 bases. Germline V CDR1 and CDR2: MDHEN, SYDVKM. With 6 bases removed from V and 7 bases from J, the gap between germline ends came to 10 bases. The CDR3 runs to 11 residues. The CDR3 nucleotides read TGTGCCAGCAGAGAGGGGGTTGAGCAGTACTTC. Translated: CASREGVEQYF.

V usage is TRBV18 and J usage is TRBJ2-7, with 9 bases matching TRBD1. J gave up 5 bases and V 0 bases, and 8 bases lay outside the gene matches. CDR1 is KGHSH and CDR2 is LQKENI in the germline V gene. This CDR3 has 16 residues. The CDR3 spells CASSPPGTGFFDEQYF. The CDR3 DNA reads as TGTGCCAGCTCACCACCGGGGACAGGGTTTTTCGACGAGCAGTACTTC. The full variable domain, rest sourced from reference TRBV18 and TRBJ2-7, is NAGVMQNPRHLVRRRGQEARLRCSPMKGHSHVYWYRQLPEEGLKFMVYLQKENIIDESGMPKERFSAEFPKEGPSILRIQQVVRGDSAAYFCASSPPGTGFFDEQYFGPGTRLTVT.

The chain combines TRBV7-2 with TRBJ2-4; possible D gene TRBD1, 5 bases. Germline V gives CDR1 SGHTA, CDR2 FQGNSA. The ends were cut back, 0 bases at V and 1 base at J, with 19 bases in the middle. This CDR3 is built from 19 residues. The CDR3 loop reads CASSLAVSGLASAKNIQYF. Here the CDR3 DNA reads TGTGCCAGCAGCTTAGCAGTATCAGGGTTAGCTAGTGCCAAAAACATTCAGTACTTC.

This chain connects TRBV30 to TRBJ2-3; a weak D match, TRBD2 (7 bases). This CDR3 contains 14 residues. V shed 5 bases and J shed 4 bases, with 16 bases lying between them. Germline V lookup: CDR1 GTSNPN, CDR2 SVGIG (reference sequence). Here the CDR3 reads CAWARGEGPDTQYF. DNA for the CDR3: TGTGCCTGGGCAAGGGGGGAGGGCCCAGATACGCAGTATTTT.

A word on this clone: Other nucleotide sequences from this sample produce the same CDR3. The CDR3 coding sequence is TGTGCCAGCAGCCTTAGCGGGGGGCCGTACGAGCAGTACTTC. It is translated as CASSLSGGPYEQYF. This rearrangement joins TRBV7-9 to TRBJ2-7; TRBD2 matches at 10 bases. After removal of 5 bases from V and 4 bases from J, the junction contained 5 bases not matched to a gene. Germline lookup yields CDR1 SEHNR and CDR2 FQNEAQ (reference sequence). This CDR3 contains 14 residues.

The chain employs TRBV11-2 and TRBJ2-7; D call uncertain. V lost 1 base and J 6 bases, leaving 13 bases between the germline ends. The CDR3 spans 14 residues. Germline CDR1 and CDR2: SGHAT and FQNNGV. In DNA, the CDR3 is TGTGCCAGCAGCTTAGGCCCGGGCACTCTCGAGCAGTACTTC. Its translation is CASSLGPGTLEQYF.

This clone was counted once. V usage is TRBV5-1 and J usage is TRBJ2-7, with 9 bases matching TRBD2. Trimming at V came to 0 bases and at J to 0 bases, leaving 7 bases not matched to a gene. CDR1 SGHRS and CDR2 YFSETQ come from the germline V gene. The CDR3 spans 17 residues. The CDR3 loop is CASSLELAGVPSYEQYF. The CDR3 nucleotides read TGCGCCAGCAGCTTGGAGTTAGCGGGAGTCCCCTCCTACGAGCAGTACTTC.

The chain carries TRBV9 and TRBJ2-1; the D gene is possibly TRBD2 (6 bases). Per the germline V gene, CDR1 is SGDLS and CDR2 is YYNGEE. V was trimmed by 0 bases and J by 8 bases, leaving 15 bases between them. The CDR3 extends over 15 amino acids. The CDR3 loop is CASSVVGSSIDEQFF. The CDR3 coding sequence is TGTGCCAGCAGCGTAGTCGGGAGTAGTATCGATGAGCAGTTCTTC. The full variable domain, completed using reference TRBV9 and TRBJ2-1, is DSGVTQTPKHLITATGQRVTLRCSPRSGDLSVYWYQQSLDQGLQFLIQYYNGEERAKGNILERFSAQQFPDLHSELNLSSLELGDSALYFCASSVVGSSIDEQFFGPGTRLTVL.

This rearrangement joins TRBV6-5 to TRBJ2-5; D is unclear. Germline assignment: CDR1 MNHEY and CDR2 SVGAGI. Trimming shortened V by 3 bases and J by 1 base, and 12 bases separated the two germline ends. CDR3 length: 15 amino acids. The CDR3 loop reads CASSYGIGIQETQYF. The CDR3 nucleotides are TGTGCCAGCAGTTATGGTATCGGTATCCAAGAGACCCAGTACTTC.

The rearrangement joins TRBV28 to TRBJ2-2; 7 nucleotides agree with TRBD2. Germline V gene sequence: CDR1 MDHEN, CDR2 SYDVKM. The junction had 6 bases not matched to a gene; V was cut back by 7 bases and J by 1 base. The length of the CDR3 is 15 residues. The CDR3: CASIEGGQNTGELFF. CDR3 DNA: TGTGCCAGCATCGAGGGAGGGCAGAACACCGGGGAGCTGTTTTTT.